The rows below give T cell receptor beta chains drawn from one sample of a study of blood T cell repertoires in COVID-19. Method: immunoSEQ multiplex PCR; TCRdb's copy keeps in-frame clones and lacks some. The table has roughly 130,000 clones, about 83% seen once. The sequencing sample was made of peripheral blood. Source of these receptors: a man aged 25-40 years with COVID-19, enrolled during active disease. Each CDR3 is given with its conserved first and last residue. A D gene is named only where the DNA matches it firmly. Clone size is shown for a subset of rows, as once, few, many or a class of expanded clone.

clone size: few; V gene: TRBV28; J gene: TRBJ1-2; D gene: NA; CDR3 DNA: TGTGCCAGCAGTTCCCCCGCATCGCGAGGCTATGGCTACACCTTC; CDR3 protein: CASSSPASRGYGYTF
clone size: NA; V gene: TRBV5-1; J gene: TRBJ2-7; D gene: TRBD1; CDR3 DNA: TGCGCCAGCAGCTTGGTCCCAGGGGGTTTTTACGAGCAGTACTTC; CDR3 protein: CASSLVPGGFYEQYF
clone size: NA; V gene: TRBV4-2; J gene: TRBJ1-1; D gene: NA; CDR3 DNA: TGTGCCAGCAGTCCGGTCCTCATTGGGGGAGGCACTGAAGCTTTCTTT; CDR3 protein: CASSPVLIGGGTEAFF
clone size: NA; V gene: TRBV24-1; J gene: TRBJ1-3; D gene: NA; CDR3 DNA: TGTGCCACCCAGAGGGCATCTGGAAACACCATATATTTT; CDR3 protein: CATQRASGNTIYF
clone size: NA; V gene: TRBV19; J gene: TRBJ2-4; D gene: TRBD2; CDR3 DNA: TGTGCCAGTAGTATCACCGGGACTAGTCCTCGAAGCCTAGCCAAAAACATTCAGTACTTC; CDR3 protein: CASSITGTSPRSLAKNIQYF
clone size: NA; V gene: TRBV12-3/TRBV12-4; J gene: TRBJ1-6; D gene: TRBD1; CDR3 DNA: TGTGCCAGCAGTTCAGACAGGGGCTCACCCCTCCACTTT; CDR3 protein: CASSSDRGSPLHF
clone size: NA; V gene: TRBV28; J gene: TRBJ2-5; D gene: TRBD1; CDR3 DNA: TGTGCCAGCCGCGGGACAGGGGGTTCAGAGACCCAGTACTTC; CDR3 protein: CASRGTGGSETQYF
clone size: NA; V gene: TRBV30; J gene: TRBJ2-7; D gene: TRBD2; CDR3 DNA: TGTGCCTGGAGAGATACGGGAGGGCCTACGCAGTACTTC; CDR3 protein: CAWRDTGGPTQYF
clone size: NA; V gene: TRBV6-5; J gene: TRBJ2-7; D gene: NA; CDR3 DNA: TGTGCCAGCACGGATGCACAGACCACCACCTACGAGCAGTACTTC; CDR3 protein: CASTDAQTTTYEQYF
clone size: NA; V gene: TRBV6-5; J gene: TRBJ2-1; D gene: TRBD2; CDR3 DNA: TGTGCCAGCAGGAGCGGGATGGGCAATGAGCAGTTCTTC; CDR3 protein: CASRSGMGNEQFF
clone size: NA; V gene: TRBV5-1; J gene: TRBJ1-5; D gene: TRBD1; CDR3 DNA: TGCGCCAGCAGCTTGGGACAGGGAAGCAATCAGCCCCAGCATTTT; CDR3 protein: CASSLGQGSNQPQHF
clone size: few; V gene: TRBV20-1; J gene: TRBJ2-1; D gene: TRBD2; CDR3 DNA: TGCAGTGCTAGTTTGACTAGCGGATACAATGAGCAGTTCTTC; CDR3 protein: CSASLTSGYNEQFF
clone size: once; V gene: TRBV21-1; J gene: TRBJ1-2; D gene: NA; CDR3 DNA: TGTGCCAGCAGCAAAGTAGCCGGGATCTATGGCTACACCTTC; CDR3 protein: CASSKVAGIYGYTF
clone size: NA; V gene: TRBV19; J gene: TRBJ1-2; D gene: NA; CDR3 DNA: TGTGCCAGTAGCAGGGACTCCCAGAACTATGGCTACACCTTC; CDR3 protein: CASSRDSQNYGYTF
clone size: NA; V gene: TRBV5-1; J gene: TRBJ2-7; D gene: NA; CDR3 DNA: TGCGCCAGCAGTCAGGGCTACGAGCAGTACTTC; CDR3 protein: CASSQGYEQYF